This T cell receptor beta chain was identified in a study of OX40 agonist ivuxolimab in advanced cancers. Overall study context: A mean age of around 63 years, range about 20 to 79, was recorded, and 80% to 90% were male.

The protocol was immunoSEQ multiplex PCR, while the TCRdb copy is restricted to in-frame clones and leaves out a portion. This table holds around 30,000 clones, approximately 89% found once. Germline V gene sequence: CDR1 LGHNA, CDR2 YNFKEQ. The CDR3 runs to 15 residues. V lost 1 base and J lost 0, with 10 bases in between. Blood was sampled at baseline, cycle 4 day 1, and cycle 7 day 1. The J gene is TRBJ2-7, the V gene TRBV4-2, with D unclear. This receptor was taken from an adult with an advanced solid tumor such as melanoma, head and neck, liver or kidney cancer. The sample was CD4+ or CD8+ T cells sorted from blood, taken in a trial of the OX40 agonist ivuxolimab. The CDR3 region has the DNA TGTGCCAGCAGCCAAGGCCCGGAGAACTCCTACGAGCAGTACTTC. Its translation: CASSQGPENSYEQYF.